This TCR beta chain was retrieved from a study of response to subunit inactivated influenza vaccine. V dropped 8 bases and J dropped 2 bases, with 12 bases sitting between them. Germline V gene lookup returns CDR1 MNHNS and CDR2 SASEGT. This CDR3 contains 14 residues. From the RT-PCR reads, TCRdb called clonotypes with MiXCR, one entry per CDR3 protein. The sample includes about 540,000 distinct CDR3 sequences, approximately 24% of them seen just once. This clonotype was found a few times. These same data were also listed under a study on T cells expressing NK-cell markers. That work states: Libraries used 5'RACE template switching adding universal primer site and UMIs. HCMV seropositivity characterized seven of the eight sequenced donors, and seronegativity one. Of the CD8+ T cell pool in about 6 donors, about 1.0-7.0% was accounted for by dominant NKG2C+ clonotypes. For several donors, these clonotypes were likewise the leading ones in the CD3+CD56-NKG2C+ fraction. Nothing established the HCMV specificity of expanded NKG2C+ T cell clones.

The sequence came from a man aged 50-60 years who received an inactivated influenza vaccine. The input for sequencing was CD4+ T cells sorted from PBMCs, taken 11 to 12 days after vaccination. The V gene is TRBV6-1, the J gene TRBJ2-2; maybe TRBD1 (5 bases). CDR3: CASHQDINTGELFF. The CDR3, as DNA: TGTGCCAGCCACCAGGACATTAACACCGGGGAGCTGTTTTTT.